Presented here are 25 T cell receptor beta chains from one specimen sequenced in a study of T-cell memory formation after mild COVID-19. TCRdb re-called the 5' RACE reads through MiXCR, storing one row per CDR3 protein. The sample shows 40,000 to 60,000 distinct CDR3 sequences, 5.5% to 7.5% of them seen only once. Sequencing was carried out using PBMCs or a T cell subset sorted from them (not recorded which). The receptors here all came from a man between 18 and 35 years old who had mild COVID-19 (a few samples of this study predate the infection). Cell type and time point are not known.

This clonotype was observed at least ten times. The V call is TRBV27, the J call TRBJ2-7, with 10 bases aligning to TRBD2. The CDR3 is made up of 14 amino acids. Germline CDR1 MNHEY, CDR2 SMNVEV (reference sequence). V trimming: 5 bases; J trimming: 3 bases; junction bases outside the gene matches: 4. The CDR3 here is CASSRTSGVYEQYV. The CDR3 DNA reads as TGTGCCAGCAGTAGAACTAGCGGGGTCTACGAGCAGTACGTC.

This clonotype was picked up a small number of times. The genes are TRBV5-1 and TRBJ1-4; tentative D call: TRBD1 (6 bases). This CDR3 spans 15 amino acids. The ends were cut back, 0 bases at V and 8 bases at J, with 14 bases in the middle. Germline V CDR1 and CDR2: SGHRS, YFSETQ. The CDR3 nucleotides read TGCGCCAGCAGCTTGGAGGGCCGGGGGCAAGAAAAACTGTTTTTT. Translated: CASSLEGRGQEKLFF.

The chain links TRBV20-1 to TRBJ1-3; maybe TRBD1 (5 bases). In germline, CDR1 is DFQATT, CDR2 SNEGSKA (reference sequence). V lost 0 bases and J 0 bases, leaving 9 bases between the germline ends. This CDR3 spans 15 amino acids. The CDR3 protein is CSARDAGNSGNTIYF. The CDR3 nucleotides are TGCAGTGCTAGAGATGCAGGGAACTCTGGAAACACCATATATTTT.

V gene TRBV9 combines with J gene TRBJ2-3; perhaps TRBD2 as D (6 bases). V gave up 3 bases and J gave up 1 base, with 9 bases separating them. CDR3 length equals 14 residues. Germline CDR1 is SGDLS and CDR2 is YYNGEE. The CDR3 nucleotides are TGTGCCAGCAGCGGAATAGCGGGCACAGATACGCAGTATTTT. It specifies CASSGIAGTDTQYF.

This clonotype came up a few times. The chain carries TRBV9 and TRBJ2-3; TRBD2 agrees at 7 bases. CDR1 is SGDLS, CDR2 YYNGEE, per germline. J gave up 5 bases and V 2 bases, and 11 bases lay outside the gene matches. This CDR3 has 16 residues. CDR3 bases: TGTGCCAGCAGCGTCCAAGGCGCGGGGAGGGGAGATACGCAGTATTTT. This encodes CASSVQGAGRGDTQYF.

In this sample, this clonotype turned up many times. The gene calls are TRBV7-9 and TRBJ1-1, with TRBD1 matching over 7 bases. Unmatched junction bases numbered 5, after V lost 5 bases and J lost 8 bases. The CDR3 is 12 residues long. Germline V CDR1 and CDR2: SEHNR, FQNEAQ (reference sequence). The CDR3 protein is CASSGGGLEAFF. The CDR3 DNA follows: TGTGCCAGCAGCGGAGGGGGCTTGGAAGCTTTCTTT. The variable domain in full, with the rest retrieved from reference TRBV7-9 and TRBJ1-1, is DTGVSQNPRHKITKRGQNVTFRCDPISEHNRLYWYRQTLGQGPEFLTYFQNEAQLEKSRLLSDRFSAERPKGSFSTLEIQRTEQGDSAMYLCASSGGGLEAFFGQGTRLTVV.

This clonotype was detected a few times. The chain couples TRBV7-2 to TRBJ2-1, with a weak D call TRBD2 (6 bases). Trimming shortened V by 3 bases and J by 8 bases, and 20 bases separated the two germline ends. The CDR3 is 16 residues long. CDR1 and CDR2 (germline): SGHTA, FQGNSA. The CDR3 reads CASSFLRSGLGDEQFF. CDR3 in DNA: TGTGCCAGCAGCTTCCTCCGCTCGGGACTGGGAGATGAGCAGTTCTTC.

This clonotype was observed many times. The V gene is TRBV12-3 or TRBV12-4, the J gene TRBJ2-3; 11 bases match TRBD2. The J segment lost 6 bases and the V segment lost 5 bases, leaving 10 bases of the junction unmatched. CDR3 length equals 16 residues. The CDR3: CASSPGGLAAEDTQYF. Written as DNA, the CDR3 is TGTGCCAGCAGTCCCGGGGGACTAGCGGCAGAGGATACGCAGTATTTT.

This clonotype was seen repeatedly, ten times or more. The chain links TRBV5-1 to TRBJ2-7; 7 positions agree with TRBD1. The V segment lost 4 bases and the J segment 0 bases; nucleotides outside the gene matches: 4. The V gene's germline CDR1 is SGHRS and CDR2 YFSETQ. The CDR3 covers 14 residues. The CDR3 protein is CASSLGTASYEQYF. Written as DNA, the CDR3 is TGCGCCAGCAGCCTAGGGACAGCCTCCTACGAGCAGTACTTC. The full variable domain, with the rest looked up from reference TRBV5-1 and TRBJ2-7, is KAGVTQTPRYLIKTRGQQVTLSCSPISGHRSVSWYQQTPGQGLQFLFEYFSETQRNKGNFPGRFSGRQFSNSRSEMNVSTLELGDSALYLCASSLGTASYEQYFGPGTRLTVT.

This clonotype has more than one count but fewer than ten. V gene TRBV9 combines with J gene TRBJ2-5; 9 bases are a match to TRBD2. Germline V lookup: CDR1 SGDLS, CDR2 YYNGEE. The length of the CDR3 is 15 residues. The ends lost 0 bases at V and 4 bases at J; junction bases unmatched: 4. The CDR3 coding sequence is TGTGCCAGCAGCGTAGGGGGTAGCGGGGGAGAGACCCAGTACTTC. This encodes CASSVGGSGGETQYF.

The rearrangement links TRBV4-2 to TRBJ2-2; possibly TRBD1 or TRBD2 for D (6 bases each). Germline V gene data show CDR1 as LGHNA and CDR2 as YNFKEQ. Trimming removed 0 bases from V and 7 bases from J, with 12 bases in between. The CDR3 totals 15 residues. In DNA form, the CDR3 reads TGTGCCAGCAGCCAAGATAGGGGGGCCTACGGGGAGCTGTTTTTT. Protein product: CASSQDRGAYGELFF.

The chain couples TRBV5-1 to TRBJ2-6; 9 nucleotides agree with TRBD1. This CDR3 spans 16 amino acids. Germline-derived CDR1 and CDR2 are SGHRS and YFSETQ. Unmatched junction bases numbered 7, after V lost 5 bases and J lost 4 bases. The CDR3 protein is CASRSGQGSGANVLTF. The CDR3 DNA follows: TGCGCCAGCAGATCAGGACAGGGGTCCGGGGCCAACGTCCTGACTTTC.

This clonotype was seen more than once but under ten times. This chain links TRBV20-1 with TRBJ2-5, with D tentatively TRBD2 (5 bases). The V and J ends lost 3 bases and 4 bases respectively, with 12 bases between them. CDR1 and CDR2 (germline): DFQATT, SNEGSKA (reference sequence). This CDR3 has 13 residues. The CDR3 DNA reads as TGCAGTGCTAGGGTCCAAGGACTAGAGACCCAGTACTTC. Protein product: CSARVQGLETQYF.

This clonotype showed up just a few times. CDR3 DNA: TGCGCCAGCAGCCAAGATCGTCGCGGGGAAGCTTTCTTT. It encodes CASSQDRRGEAFF. The chain carries TRBV4-1 and TRBJ1-1, with D unclear. The germline V gene has CDR1 MGHRA and CDR2 YSYEKL. There are 13 residues in the CDR3. Trimming shortened V by 0 bases and J by 8 bases, and 10 bases separated the two germline ends.

Only a few counts were recorded for this clonotype. The gene calls are TRBV2 and TRBJ2-5; 9 bases fit TRBD2. The CDR3 runs to 13 residues. Trimming took 7 bases from V and 7 from J; bases not matched to a gene: 7. Germline V CDR1 and CDR2: SNHLY, FYNNEI. The chain's CDR3 is CASTLAGEGTQYF. CDR3 coding DNA: TGTGCCAGCACCTTAGCGGGGGAGGGGACCCAGTACTTC.

This clonotype was found many times. This chain joins TRBV20-1 and TRBJ2-3, with TRBD2 matching 7 bases. With V trimmed by 8 bases and J by 2 bases, 13 bases remained unmatched. CDR1 is DFQATT and CDR2 is SNEGSKA in the germline V gene (reference sequence). The CDR3 is 15 residues long. The CDR3 protein is CSSSGTTSNTDTQYF. DNA of the CDR3: TGCAGTTCCTCCGGGACTACCTCTAACACAGATACGCAGTATTTT.

This clonotype has just a few counts. V is TRBV7-3 and J is TRBJ2-6, with D possibly TRBD1 on 6 matching bases. Trimming took 5 bases from V and 0 from J, leaving 14 bases between them. This CDR3 spans 17 amino acids. Germline-derived CDR1 and CDR2 are SGHTA and FQGTGA. CDR3 amino acids: CASSPQGTNSGANVLTF. The DNA of the CDR3 is TGTGCCAGCAGCCCCCAGGGGACGAACTCTGGGGCCAACGTCCTGACTTTC.

The chain recombines TRBV20-1 with TRBJ2-2; 9 bases align to TRBD2. CDR3 length: 14 residues. Germline V gene data show CDR1 as DFQATT and CDR2 as SNEGSKA (reference sequence). V shed 5 bases and J 4 bases; nucleotides not matched to a gene: 5. The CDR3 nucleotides read TGCAGTGCTTTAGCGGGGGAACGCACCGGGGAGCTGTTTTTT. This sequence encodes CSALAGERTGELFF.

This clonotype was seen only a few times. The chain employs TRBV28 and TRBJ2-5; either TRBD1 or TRBD2 may fit D (6 bases each). Trimming shortened V by 2 bases and J by 3 bases, and 16 bases separated the two germline ends. This CDR3 is 16 amino acids long. Germline CDR1 MDHEN, CDR2 SYDVKM. The CDR3 loop is CASSLGGGGGEETQYF. CDR3 sequence (DNA): TGTGCCAGCAGTTTAGGAGGGGGAGGCGGTGAAGAGACCCAGTACTTC.

V gene TRBV15 combines with J gene TRBJ2-7; D is perhaps TRBD2 (5 bases). Trimming left V 4 bases short and J 3 bases short, with 10 bases between. In germline, CDR1 is LNHNV, CDR2 YYDKDF (reference sequence). CDR3 length: 13 amino acids. CDR3 in DNA: TGTGCCACCAGCAATAGCGAGGACTACGAGCAGTACTTC. It yields the protein CATSNSEDYEQYF.

The chain couples TRBV5-4 to TRBJ1-5; D uncertain. V was clipped by 0 bases and J by 5 bases, with 6 bases between them. CDR1 and CDR2 from the germline V gene are SGHNT and YYREEE (reference sequence). This CDR3 is built from 13 residues. The CDR3 coding sequence is TGTGCCAGCAGCTTGGACCGGGATCAGCCCCAGCATTTT. As protein: CASSLDRDQPQHF.

The chain joins TRBV5-5 to TRBJ2-7, with 9 nucleotides matching TRBD1. Unmatched junction bases numbered 12, after V lost 4 bases and J lost 1 base. The CDR3 covers 17 residues. Germline lookup yields CDR1 SGHKS and CDR2 YYEKEE (reference sequence). The DNA for the CDR3 is TGTGCCAGCAGCCCACAGCCCGGGACAGGGAGGTCCTACGAGCAGTACGTC. This sequence encodes CASSPQPGTGRSYEQYV.

In its sample, this clonotype was seen a few times. The V and J genes are TRBV12-3 or TRBV12-4 and TRBJ1-3, with D unresolved. Trimming left V 3 bases short and J 4 bases short, with 10 bases between. The length of the CDR3 is 14 residues. CDR3 loop: CASSFGLIGNTIYF. DNA for the CDR3: TGTGCCAGCAGTTTCGGGTTAATCGGAAACACCATATATTTT.

V gene TRBV5-1 combines with J gene TRBJ2-7, with D maybe TRBD2 (6 bases). This CDR3 has 14 residues. With 1 base removed from V and 3 bases from J, the gap between germline ends came to 11 bases. Germline CDR1 and CDR2: SGHRS and YFSETQ. The CDR3 DNA follows: TGCGCCAGCAGCTTGACAATTAGCGGCTACGAGCAGTACTTC. Translated: CASSLTISGYEQYF.

The chain recombines TRBV5-1 with TRBJ2-1, with D possibly being TRBD2 (5 bases). V was trimmed by 6 bases and J by 0 bases, leaving 13 bases between them. The CDR3 totals 15 residues. Germline lookup yields CDR1 SGHRS and CDR2 YFSETQ. DNA of the CDR3: TGCGCCAGCACAACCAGCGGAGCCTCCTACAATGAGCAGTTCTTC. Translating gives CASTTSGASYNEQFF.